This T cell receptor beta chain was obtained from a study of metastatic and nonmetastatic thyroid tumors. Study-wide results and caveats: Compared with benign nodules, malignant thyroid tumors were reported to have significantly higher TCR beta diversity in both blood and tumor.

There were no patients who had received any treatment before thyroid surgery. This clone was counted between two and nine times. Its cognate antigen is unknown. MiXCR reprocessed the PCR reads for TCRdb. The profile covers under 6,000 clones, with about 30% appearing a single time and around 18% taken by the ten largest. The V gene end was trimmed by 7 bases and the J gene end by 3 bases; junction bases not matched to a gene: 7. The CDR3 length is 15 residues. From germline, CDR1 is LGHNT and CDR2 FRNRAP. What was sequenced was adjacent normal tissue. This sequence originates from a female donor with papillary thyroid cancer or a benign thyroid nodule (not recorded which). Some clones in this sample may be carry-over from other donors' samples. This rearrangement joins TRBV12-5 to TRBJ2-2; 8 bases map to TRBD2. The CDR3 bases are TGTGCTAGTGCGTTTAGCGGGACGTACACCGGGGAGCTGTTTTTT. Translation: CASAFSGTYTGELFF.